This entry lists 12 T cell receptor beta chains sequenced from one sample in a study of monozygotic twins with inflammatory bowel disease (dated by TCRdb to the late 2010s). Library preparation employed 5' RACE. TCRdb lists the instrument as Illumina HiSeq 2500. Following TCRdb reprocessing, every CDR3 protein sequence forms one entry, and DNA is not provided. This specimen's table enumerates some 200,000 distinct CDR3 sequences. Less than 9% of the sample comes from the top ten. The sample comprised blood. Every receptor here comes from a human donor with ulcerative colitis or Crohn's disease, or a healthy co-twin of an affected twin (not recorded which).

The chain carries TRBV19 and TRBJ1-1. CDR1 is LNHDA and CDR2 is SQIVND in the germline V gene (reference sequence). The CDR3 totals 12 residues. The CDR3 is CASRAQMGPAFF.

The chain recombines TRBV10-3 with TRBJ1-2. The germline V gene has CDR1 ENHRY and CDR2 SYGVKD. CDR3 size: 14 residues. This CDR3 is CAITPYQEGDGYTF.

The chain employs TRBV20-1 and TRBJ1-2. Germline assignment: CDR1 DFQATT and CDR2 SNEGSKA (reference sequence). The CDR3 covers 13 residues. The CDR3 here is CSARGSYDYGYTF.

This chain connects TRBV7-9 to TRBJ1-1; absent DNA, TCRdb's TRBD1 call cannot be checked. Germline CDR1 reads SEHNR; CDR2 reads FQNEAQ (reference sequence). This CDR3 is built from 15 residues. CDR3 in amino acids: CASSLTGAAGTEAFF.

The chain joins TRBV7-2 to TRBJ1-4. The germline gives CDR1 SGHTA, CDR2 FQGNSA. This CDR3 is built from 14 residues. The CDR3 loop is CASSSLGFREKLFF.

The rearrangement uses TRBV29-1 and TRBJ2-3; TCRdb indicates TRBD1, and absent DNA this call remains unverified. The CDR3 has 14 amino acids. Per germline, CDR1 SQVTM and CDR2 ANQGSEA. CDR3 sequence: CSVGPLQATDTQYF.

The gene calls are TRBV4-3 and TRBJ1-6; TCRdb outputs TRBD1, but without DNA this stays unchecked. Germline loops: CDR1 LGHNA, CDR2 YSLEER. CDR3 size: 15 residues. This CDR3 reads CASSQGVRGISPLHF.

The chain couples TRBV20-1 to TRBJ2-7; no DNA is available, so the TRBD1 call from TCRdb remains unchecked. The germline V gene encodes CDR1 DFQATT and CDR2 SNEGSKA (reference sequence). CDR3 length: 15 amino acids. The chain's CDR3 is CSARDTGGSGYEQYF.

CDR3 loop: CSARGAGVTTGELFF. The chain links TRBV20-1 to TRBJ2-2; TCRdb returns TRBD1, unconfirmable since there is no DNA. The V gene's germline CDR1 is DFQATT and CDR2 SNEGSKA (reference sequence). This CDR3 spans 15 amino acids.

The V and J genes are TRBV28 and TRBJ2-3; without DNA, the TCRdb call of TRBD2 cannot be checked. Germline CDR1 MDHEN, CDR2 SYDVKM. This CDR3 is 15 amino acids long. The CDR3 protein is CASGILGQRWDTQYF.

The chain combines TRBV28 with TRBJ1-1. The CDR3 loop spans 13 amino acids. Per the germline V gene, CDR1 is MDHEN and CDR2 is SYDVKM. CDR3 loop: CASSPEDNTEAFF.

The genes are TRBV24-1 and TRBJ2-1; TCRdb calls TRBD1, which cannot be checked without DNA. This CDR3 contains 11 residues. Germline CDR1 reads KGHDR; CDR2 reads SFDVKD. CDR3 residues: CATRGGNEQFF.